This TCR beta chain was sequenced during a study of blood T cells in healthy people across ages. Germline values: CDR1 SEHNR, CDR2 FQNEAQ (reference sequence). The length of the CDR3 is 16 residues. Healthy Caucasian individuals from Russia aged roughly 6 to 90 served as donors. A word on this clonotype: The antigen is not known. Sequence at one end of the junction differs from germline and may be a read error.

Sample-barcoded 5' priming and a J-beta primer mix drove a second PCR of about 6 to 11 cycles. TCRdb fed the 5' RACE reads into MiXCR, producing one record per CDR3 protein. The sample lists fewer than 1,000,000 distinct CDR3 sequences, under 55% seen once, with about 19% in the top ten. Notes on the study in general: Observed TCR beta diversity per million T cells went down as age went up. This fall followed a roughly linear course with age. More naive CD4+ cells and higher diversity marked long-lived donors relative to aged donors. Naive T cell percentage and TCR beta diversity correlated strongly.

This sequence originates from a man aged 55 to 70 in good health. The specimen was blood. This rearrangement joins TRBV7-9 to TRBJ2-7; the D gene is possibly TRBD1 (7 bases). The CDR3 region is CASSLARGTASYELYF. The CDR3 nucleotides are TGTGCCAGCAGCTTAGCGCGCGGGACAGCCTCCTACGAGCTGTACTTC.